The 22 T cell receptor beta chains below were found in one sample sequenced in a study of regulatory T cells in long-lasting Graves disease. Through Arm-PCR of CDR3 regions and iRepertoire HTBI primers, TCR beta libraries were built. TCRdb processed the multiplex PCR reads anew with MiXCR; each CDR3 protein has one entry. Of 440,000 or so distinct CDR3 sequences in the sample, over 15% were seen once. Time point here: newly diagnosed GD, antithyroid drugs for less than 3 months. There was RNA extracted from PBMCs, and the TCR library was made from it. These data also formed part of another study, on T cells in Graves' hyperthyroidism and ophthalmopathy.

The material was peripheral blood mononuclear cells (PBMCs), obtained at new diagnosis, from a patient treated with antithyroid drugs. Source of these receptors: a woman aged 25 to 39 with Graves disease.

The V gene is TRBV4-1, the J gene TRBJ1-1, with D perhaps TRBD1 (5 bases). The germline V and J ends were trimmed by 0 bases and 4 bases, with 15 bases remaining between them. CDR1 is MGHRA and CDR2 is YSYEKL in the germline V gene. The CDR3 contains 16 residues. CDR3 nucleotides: TGCGCCAGCAGCCAAGATCTCACAGGAGCTACCACTGAAGCTTTCTTT. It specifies CASSQDLTGATTEAFF.

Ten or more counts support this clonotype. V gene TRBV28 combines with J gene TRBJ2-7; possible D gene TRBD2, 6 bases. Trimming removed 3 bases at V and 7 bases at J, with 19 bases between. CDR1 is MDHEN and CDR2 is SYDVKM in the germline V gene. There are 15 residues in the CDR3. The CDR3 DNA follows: TGTGCCAGCAGTTTTCTGCGGGACCCTGGTGAGGAGCAGTACTTC. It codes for CASSFLRDPGEEQYF.

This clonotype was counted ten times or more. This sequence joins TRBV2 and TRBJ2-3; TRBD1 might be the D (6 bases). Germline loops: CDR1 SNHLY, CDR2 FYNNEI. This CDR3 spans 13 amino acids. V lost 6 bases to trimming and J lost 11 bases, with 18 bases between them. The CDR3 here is CASRGEQGPGQYF. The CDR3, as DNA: TGTGCCAGCAGGGGGGAACAGGGCCCGGGGCAGTATTTT.

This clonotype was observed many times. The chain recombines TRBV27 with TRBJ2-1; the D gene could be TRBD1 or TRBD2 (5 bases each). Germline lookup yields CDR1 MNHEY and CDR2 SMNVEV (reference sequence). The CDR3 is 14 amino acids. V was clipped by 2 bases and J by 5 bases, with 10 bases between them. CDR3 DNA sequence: TGTGCCAGCAGTTTAGGTACGGGGCACAATGAGCAGTTCTTC. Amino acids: CASSLGTGHNEQFF.

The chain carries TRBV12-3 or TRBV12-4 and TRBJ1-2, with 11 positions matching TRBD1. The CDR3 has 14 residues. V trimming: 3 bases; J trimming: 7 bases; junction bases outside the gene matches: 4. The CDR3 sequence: CASSLDRGLGGYTF. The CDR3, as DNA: TGTGCCAGCAGTTTGGACAGGGGGCTTGGTGGCTACACCTTC.

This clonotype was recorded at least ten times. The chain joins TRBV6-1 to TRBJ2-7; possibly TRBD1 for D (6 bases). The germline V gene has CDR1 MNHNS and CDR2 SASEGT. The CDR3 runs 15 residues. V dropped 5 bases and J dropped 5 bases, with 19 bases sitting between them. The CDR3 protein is CASSPGTQLMDEQYF. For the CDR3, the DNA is TGTGCCAGCAGTCCGGGGACACAATTGATGGACGAGCAGTACTTC.

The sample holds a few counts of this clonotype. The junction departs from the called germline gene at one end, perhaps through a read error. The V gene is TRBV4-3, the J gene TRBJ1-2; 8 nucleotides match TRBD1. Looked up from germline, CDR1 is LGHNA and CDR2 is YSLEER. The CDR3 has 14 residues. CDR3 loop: CASSQGTGPYGYTF. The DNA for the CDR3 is TGCGCCAGCAGTCAAGGGACAGGACCTTATGGCTACACCTTC.

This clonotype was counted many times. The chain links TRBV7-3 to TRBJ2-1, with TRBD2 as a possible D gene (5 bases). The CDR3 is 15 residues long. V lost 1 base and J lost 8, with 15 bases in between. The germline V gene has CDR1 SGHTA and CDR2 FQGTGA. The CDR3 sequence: CASSLNGVRMDEQFF. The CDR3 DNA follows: TGTGCCAGCAGCTTAAACGGGGTCCGGATGGATGAGCAGTTCTTC.

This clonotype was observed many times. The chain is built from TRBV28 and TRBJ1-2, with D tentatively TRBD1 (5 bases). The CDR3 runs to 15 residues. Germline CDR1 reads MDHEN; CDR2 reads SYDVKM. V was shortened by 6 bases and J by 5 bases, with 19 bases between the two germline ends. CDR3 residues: CASRKAGGGIYGYTF. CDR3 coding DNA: TGTGCCAGCAGAAAGGCCGGGGGGGGGATTTATGGCTACACCTTC.

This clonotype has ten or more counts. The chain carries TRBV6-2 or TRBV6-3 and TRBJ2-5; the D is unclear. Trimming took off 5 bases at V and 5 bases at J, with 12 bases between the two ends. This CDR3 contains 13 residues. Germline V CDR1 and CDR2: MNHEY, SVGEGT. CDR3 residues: CASSTNRWETQYF. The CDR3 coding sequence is TGTGCCAGCAGTACTAATCGGTGGGAGACCCAGTACTTC.

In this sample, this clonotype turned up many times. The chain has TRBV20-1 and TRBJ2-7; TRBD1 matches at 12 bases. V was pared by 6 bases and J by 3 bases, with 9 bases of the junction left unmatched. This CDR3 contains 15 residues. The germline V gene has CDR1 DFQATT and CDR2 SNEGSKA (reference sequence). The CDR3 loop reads CSAAGTGGGIYEQYF. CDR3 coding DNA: TGCAGTGCAGCCGGGACAGGGGGCGGAATCTACGAGCAGTACTTC.

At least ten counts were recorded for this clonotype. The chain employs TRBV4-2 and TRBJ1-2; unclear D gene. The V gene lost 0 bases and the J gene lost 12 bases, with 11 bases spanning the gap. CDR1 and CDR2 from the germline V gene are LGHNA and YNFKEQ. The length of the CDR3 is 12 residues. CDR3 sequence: CASSQETEKHTF. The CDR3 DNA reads TGTGCCAGCAGCCAAGAAACAGAGAAGCACACCTTC.

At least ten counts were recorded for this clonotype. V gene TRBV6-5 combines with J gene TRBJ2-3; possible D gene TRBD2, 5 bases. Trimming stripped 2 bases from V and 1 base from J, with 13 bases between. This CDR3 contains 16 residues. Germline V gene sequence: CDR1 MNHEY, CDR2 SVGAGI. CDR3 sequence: CASSYGAAGRTDTQYF. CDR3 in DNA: TGTGCCAGCAGTTACGGTGCGGCGGGTCGCACAGATACGCAGTATTTT.

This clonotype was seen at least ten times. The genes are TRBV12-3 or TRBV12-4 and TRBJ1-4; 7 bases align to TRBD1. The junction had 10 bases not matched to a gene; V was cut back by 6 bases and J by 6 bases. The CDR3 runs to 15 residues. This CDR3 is CASSVPGQLDEKLFF. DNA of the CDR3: TGTGCCAGCAGCGTACCGGGACAGCTAGATGAAAAACTGTTTTTT.

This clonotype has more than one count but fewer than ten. CDR3 sequence reads: CASNRIGAGANVLTF. Here the CDR3 DNA reads TGTGCCAGCAACAGAATAGGGGCCGGGGCCAACGTCCTGACTTTC. The chain couples TRBV14 to TRBJ2-6; D may be TRBD1 (5 bases). The V gene's germline CDR1 is SGHDN and CDR2 FVKESK. Trimming took off 7 bases at V and 4 bases at J, with 14 bases between the two ends. The CDR3 consists of 15 residues.

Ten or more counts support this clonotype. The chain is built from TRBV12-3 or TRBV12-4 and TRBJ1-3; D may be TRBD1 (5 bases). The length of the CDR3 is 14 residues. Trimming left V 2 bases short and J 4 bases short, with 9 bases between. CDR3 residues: CASSLSRGGNTIYF. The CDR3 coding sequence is TGTGCCAGCAGTTTATCCCGGGGGGGAAACACCATATATTTT.

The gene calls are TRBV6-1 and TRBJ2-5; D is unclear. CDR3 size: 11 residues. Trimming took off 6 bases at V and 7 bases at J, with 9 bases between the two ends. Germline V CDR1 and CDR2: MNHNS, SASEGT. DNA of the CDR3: TGTGCCAGCAGGACAAGAGGGACCCAGTACTTC. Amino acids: CASRTRGTQYF.

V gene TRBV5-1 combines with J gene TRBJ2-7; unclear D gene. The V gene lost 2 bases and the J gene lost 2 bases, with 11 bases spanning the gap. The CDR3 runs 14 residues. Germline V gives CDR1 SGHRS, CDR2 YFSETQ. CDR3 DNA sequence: TGCGCCAGCAGCTTACACAGAGATACCTACGAGCAGTACTTC. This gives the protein CASSLHRDTYEQYF.

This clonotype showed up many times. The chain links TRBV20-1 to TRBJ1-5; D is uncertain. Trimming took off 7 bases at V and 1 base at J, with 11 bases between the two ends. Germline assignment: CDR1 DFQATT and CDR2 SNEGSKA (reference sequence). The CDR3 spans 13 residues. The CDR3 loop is CSVSQGSNQPQHF. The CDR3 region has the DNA TGCAGTGTTTCCCAAGGCAGCAATCAGCCCCAGCATTTT.

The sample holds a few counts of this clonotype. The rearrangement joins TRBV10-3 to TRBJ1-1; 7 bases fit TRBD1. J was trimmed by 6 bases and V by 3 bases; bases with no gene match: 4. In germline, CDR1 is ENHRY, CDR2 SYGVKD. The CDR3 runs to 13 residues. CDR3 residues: CAISETGASEAFF. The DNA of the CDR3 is TGTGCCATCAGTGAAACAGGGGCCTCTGAAGCTTTCTTT.

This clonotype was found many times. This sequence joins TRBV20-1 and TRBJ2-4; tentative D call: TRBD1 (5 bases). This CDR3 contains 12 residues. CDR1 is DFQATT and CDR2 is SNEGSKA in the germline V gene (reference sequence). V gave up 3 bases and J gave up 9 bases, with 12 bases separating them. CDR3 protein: CSASEDSIIQYF. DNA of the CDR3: TGCAGTGCTAGCGAAGACAGTATCATTCAGTACTTC.

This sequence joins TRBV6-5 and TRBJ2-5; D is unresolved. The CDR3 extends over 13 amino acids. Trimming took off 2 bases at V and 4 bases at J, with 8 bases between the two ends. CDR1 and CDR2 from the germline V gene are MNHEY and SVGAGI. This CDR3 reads CASSYTARETQYF. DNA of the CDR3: TGTGCCAGCAGTTACACGGCGAGAGAGACCCAGTACTTC.